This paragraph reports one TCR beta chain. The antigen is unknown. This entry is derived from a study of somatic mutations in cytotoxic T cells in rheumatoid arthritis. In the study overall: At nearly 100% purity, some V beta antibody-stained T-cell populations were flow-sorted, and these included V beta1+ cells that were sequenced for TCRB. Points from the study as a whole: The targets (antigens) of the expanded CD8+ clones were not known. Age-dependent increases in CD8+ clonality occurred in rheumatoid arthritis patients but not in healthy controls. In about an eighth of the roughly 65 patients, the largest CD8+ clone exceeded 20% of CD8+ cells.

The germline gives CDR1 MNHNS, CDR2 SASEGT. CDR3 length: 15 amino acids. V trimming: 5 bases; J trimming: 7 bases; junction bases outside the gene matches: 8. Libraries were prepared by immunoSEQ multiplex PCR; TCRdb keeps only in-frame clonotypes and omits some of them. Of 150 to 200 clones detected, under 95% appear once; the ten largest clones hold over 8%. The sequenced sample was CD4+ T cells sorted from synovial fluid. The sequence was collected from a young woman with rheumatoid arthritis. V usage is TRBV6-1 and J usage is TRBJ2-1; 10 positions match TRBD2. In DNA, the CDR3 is TGTGCCAGCAGTTTAGCGGGGGGCCTCGGGAATGAGCAGTTCTTC. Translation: CASSLAGGLGNEQFF.